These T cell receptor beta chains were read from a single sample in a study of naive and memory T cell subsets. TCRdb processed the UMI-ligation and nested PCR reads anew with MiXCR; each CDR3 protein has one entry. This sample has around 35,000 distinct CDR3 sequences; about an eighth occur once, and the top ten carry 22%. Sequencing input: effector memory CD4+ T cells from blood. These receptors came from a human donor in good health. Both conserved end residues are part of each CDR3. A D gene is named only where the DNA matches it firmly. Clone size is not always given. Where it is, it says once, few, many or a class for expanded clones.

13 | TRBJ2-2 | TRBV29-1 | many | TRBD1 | CSVGQGSLRELFF | TGCAGCGTAGGACAGGGGTCGCTCCGGGAGCTGTTTTTT
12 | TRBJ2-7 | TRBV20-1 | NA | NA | CSATYSGREQYF | TGCAGTGCAACCTATTCGGGGCGCGAGCAGTACTTC
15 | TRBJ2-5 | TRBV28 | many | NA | CASSLSQGMVETQYF | TGTGCCAGCAGTTTATCACAGGGTATGGTGGAGACCCAGTACTTC
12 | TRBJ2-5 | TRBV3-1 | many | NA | CASSRLAETQYF | TGTGCCAGCAGCCGGCTCGCGGAGACCCAGTACTTC
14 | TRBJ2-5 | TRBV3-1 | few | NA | CASSQGGQRETQYF | TGTGCCAGCAGTCAGGGGGGCCAGCGGGAGACCCAGTACTTC
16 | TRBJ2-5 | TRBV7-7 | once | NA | CASSYGQGLYQETQYF | TGTGCCAGCAGCTATGGGCAGGGCCTGTACCAAGAGACCCAGTACTTC
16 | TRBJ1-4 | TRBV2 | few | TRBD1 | CASSPGTGGTNEKLFF | TGTGCCAGCAGTCCCGGGACAGGGGGTACTAATGAAAAACTGTTTTTT
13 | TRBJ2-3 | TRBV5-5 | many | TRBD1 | CATEQGVEDTQYF | TGTGCCACCGAACAGGGGGTGGAAGATACGCAGTATTTT
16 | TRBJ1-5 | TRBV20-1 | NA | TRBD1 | CSARDAGTGGGQPQHF | TGCAGTGCTAGAGACGCCGGGACAGGGGGCGGCCAGCCCCAGCATTTT
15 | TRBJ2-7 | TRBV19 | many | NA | CASSPRRGSVYEQYF | TGTGCCAGTAGCCCGCGTCGAGGGAGCGTATACGAGCAGTACTTC
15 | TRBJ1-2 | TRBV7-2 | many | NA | CASSLMTTAPGGYTF | TGTGCCAGCAGCTTGATGACGACCGCCCCGGGCGGCTACACCTTC
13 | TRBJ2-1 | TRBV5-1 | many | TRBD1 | CASSVGQNNEQFF | TGCGCCAGCAGCGTGGGACAGAACAATGAGCAGTTCTTC
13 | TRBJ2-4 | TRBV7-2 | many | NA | CASSLDRLAIQYF | TGTGCCAGCAGCTTAGACAGGCTTGCCATTCAGTACTTC
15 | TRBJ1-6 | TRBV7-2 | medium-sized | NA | CASSLLHGINSPLHF | TGTGCCAGCAGCTTATTGCATGGGATCAATTCACCCCTCCACTTT
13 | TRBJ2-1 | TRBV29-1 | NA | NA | CSVASDSYNEQFF | TGCAGCGTTGCAAGTGACTCATACAATGAGCAGTTCTTC